A selection of T cell receptor beta chains follows, all from one sample in a study of Tregs in tolerant kidney transplant recipients. This table comes from immunoSEQ multiplex PCR, and its TCRdb copy is limited to in-frame clones, with some not included. The profile shows roughly 64,000 clones, more than 75% of them singletons. The sequences come from CD4+ T cells from blood (PBMCs), collected 6 months after the transplant. These receptors originate from a human patient who received a combined kidney and bone marrow transplant. Some T cells may trace back to the graft donor. CDR3s include the opening cysteine and the closing phenylalanine or tryptophan. A D gene is named only where the DNA matches it firmly. Only part of the rows carry a size: once, few, many, or a class if the clone is expanded.

CASSFTSVFSGELFF	TGTGCCAGCAGCTTCACTAGTGTTTTCTCCGGGGAGCTGTTTTTT	TRBV7-9	TRBJ2-2	15	-	-
CASSLDGTSTDTQYF	TGTGCCAGCAGCTTAGACGGGACTAGCACAGATACGCAGTATTTT	TRBV11-1	TRBJ2-3	15	-	-
CASSYGGTEAFF	TGTGCCAGCAGTTACGGGGGGACTGAAGCTTTCTTT	TRBV6-5	TRBJ1-1	12	once	-
CATGQGARTGELFF	TGTGCCACCGGACAGGGGGCGCGCACCGGGGAGCTGTTTTTT	TRBV6-1	TRBJ2-2	14	once	TRBD1
CASSWGTSGGYEQYF	TGCGCCAGCAGCTGGGGGACTAGCGGAGGCTACGAGCAGTACTTC	TRBV5-1	TRBJ2-7	15	-	TRBD2
CASSPTGNTEAFF	TGTGCCAGCAGCCCGACAGGGAACACTGAAGCTTTCTTT	TRBV11-2	TRBJ1-1	13	-	-
CASTRVGGSGWGETQYF	TGTGCCAGCACGCGGGTTGGCGGGAGCGGGTGGGGAGAGACCCAGTACTTC	TRBV11-2	TRBJ2-5	17	-	TRBD2
CASSAGTSGTTDTQYF	TGTGCCAGCAGTGCCGGGACTAGCGGGACCACAGATACGCAGTATTTT	TRBV6-4	TRBJ2-3	16	-	TRBD2
CASSPRGQGSGNTEAFF	TGTGCCAGCTCCCCCCGGGGACAGGGGTCGGGGAACACTGAAGCTTTCTTT	TRBV18	TRBJ1-1	17	-	TRBD1
CASSLRQGRRGYTF	TGTGCCAGCAGCTTAAGGCAGGGGCGCAGAGGCTACACCTTC	TRBV11-2	TRBJ1-2	14	-	-
CASSVTGLKVQPQHF	TGTGCCAGCAGTGTTACGGGACTCAAGGTACAGCCCCAGCATTTT	TRBV28	TRBJ1-5	15	-	-
CAWNRVSNQPQHF	TGTGCCTGGAACAGGGTAAGCAATCAGCCCCAGCATTTT	TRBV30	TRBJ1-5	13	-	-
CASSFAREPGKNIQYF	TGTGCCAGCAGCTTCGCTCGGGAGCCGGGCAAAAACATTCAGTACTTC	TRBV7-9	TRBJ2-4	16	-	-
CASTRRGASTDTQYF	TGTGCCAGCACCCGGCGGGGGGCGAGCACAGATACGCAGTATTTT	TRBV7-3	TRBJ2-3	15	-	TRBD2
CSVAQGPPGELFF	TGCAGCGTTGCCCAGGGTCCCCCCGGGGAGCTGTTTTTT	TRBV29-1	TRBJ2-2	13	-	-
CASSLRLAGGTDTQYF	TGTGCCAGCTCACTGAGACTAGCGGGGGGCACAGATACGCAGTATTTT	TRBV18	TRBJ2-3	16	-	TRBD2
CASSSGIYNEQFF	TGTGCCAGCAGCTCCGGTATCTACAATGAGCAGTTCTTC	TRBV7-6	TRBJ2-1	13	-	-
CASSSSGSPDQPQHF	TGTGCCAGCAGCTCGTCGGGGTCCCCAGATCAGCCCCAGCATTTT	TRBV7-2	TRBJ1-5	15	-	-
CASSLAGAGGVETQYF	TGCGCCAGCAGCTTGGCCGGGGCAGGGGGCGTGGAGACCCAGTACTTC	TRBV5-1	TRBJ2-5	16	-	TRBD1
CASSFHLGTLTYEQYF	TGTGCCAGCAGTTTTCATTTAGGGACACTAACCTACGAGCAGTACTTC	TRBV28	TRBJ2-7	16	-	-
CASSRRLAFETQYF	TGTGCCAGCAGTAGACGACTAGCGTTCGAGACCCAGTACTTC	TRBV2	TRBJ2-5	14	-	TRBD2
CASSVAGSPTTPYGYTF	TGTGCCAGCAGCGTAGCGGGATCCCCAACTACACCATATGGCTACACCTTC	TRBV9	TRBJ1-2	17	-	-
CAWTPGQDPFEQYF	TGTGCCTGGACCCCGGGACAGGACCCCTTCGAGCAGTACTTC	TRBV30	TRBJ2-7	14	-	TRBD1
CASSLGQPGTGTEAFF	TGTGCCAGCAGCTTAGGTCAGCCCGGGACAGGGACCGAAGCTTTCTTT	TRBV11-1	TRBJ1-1	16	once	TRBD1
CASSARPRQASVSGANVLTF	TGTGCCAGCAGTGCCAGACCCCGACAGGCTTCGGTCTCTGGGGCCAACGTCCTGACTTTC	TRBV27	TRBJ2-6	20	-	-
CASSWVAGFTDTQYF	TGTGCCAGTAGTTGGGTAGCGGGGTTCACAGATACGCAGTATTTT	TRBV19	TRBJ2-3	15	-	TRBD2
CASSRDRGNQPQHF	TGTGCCAGCAGCCGCGACAGGGGGAATCAGCCCCAGCATTTT	TRBV11-2	TRBJ1-5	14	-	TRBD1
CASSGQGASSYEQYF	TGTGCCAGCTCAGGACAGGGGGCGAGCTCCTACGAGCAGTACTTC	TRBV18	TRBJ2-7	15	-	TRBD1
CASSVGTTGDRYTF	TGTGCCAGCAGCGTAGGGACCACAGGGGATCGCTACACCTTC	TRBV9	TRBJ1-2	14	-	TRBD1
CASSIDPPTSGRETQYF	TGTGCCAGTAGTATAGATCCGCCAACTAGCGGGCGAGAGACCCAGTACTTC	TRBV19	TRBJ2-5	17	-	TRBD2
CASRGLAGVEQYF	TGCGCCAGCAGGGGACTAGCGGGAGTTGAGCAGTACTTC	TRBV5-1	TRBJ2-7	13	-	TRBD2
CAISESVGLSAEAFF	TGTGCCATCAGTGAGTCCGTTGGCCTCTCTGCTGAAGCTTTCTTT	TRBV10-3	TRBJ1-1	15	-	-
CAWSLRDFTDTQYF	TGTGCCTGGAGTCTCAGGGACTTCACAGATACGCAGTATTTT	TRBV30	TRBJ2-3	14	-	-
CASSSNAILAGGLTDTQYF	TGCGCCAGCAGCTCAAATGCTATTCTAGCGGGAGGATTGACAGATACGCAGTATTTT	TRBV5-1	TRBJ2-3	19	-	TRBD2
CASSQDHPAGGLTDTQYF	TGCGCCAGCAGCCAAGATCACCCAGCGGGAGGACTCACAGATACGCAGTATTTT	TRBV4-3	TRBJ2-3	18	-	TRBD2
CASSKLAGGTDTQYF	TGCGCCAGCAGCAAACTAGCGGGAGGCACAGATACGCAGTATTTT	TRBV5-1	TRBJ2-3	15	-	TRBD2
CASSQLDRDRGHEQYF	TGTGCCAGCAGCCAACTCGACCGGGACAGGGGCCACGAGCAGTACTTC	TRBV4-2	TRBJ2-7	16	-	TRBD1
CASSQGTGDTGELFF	TGCGCCAGCAGCCAAGGTACAGGGGACACCGGGGAGCTGTTTTTT	TRBV4-3	TRBJ2-2	15	-	TRBD1
CASSPGREETQYF	TGTGCCAGCAGTCCCGGGAGGGAAGAGACCCAGTACTTC	TRBV6-5	TRBJ2-5	13	-	TRBD2
CASSSQEKLFF	TGCGCCAGCAGTTCTCAGGAAAAACTGTTTTTT	TRBV23-1	TRBJ1-4	11	-	-
CASSVGVGEGTDTQYF	TGTGCCAGCAGCGTAGGAGTGGGAGAGGGAACAGATACGCAGTATTTT	TRBV9	TRBJ2-3	16	-	-
CASSLGTGNEQFF	TGTGCCAGCTCACTCGGGACAGGGAATGAGCAGTTCTTC	TRBV18	TRBJ2-1	13	-	TRBD1
CASSLAGFAYNEQFF	TGTGCCAGCAGCTTGGCGGGGTTCGCCTACAATGAGCAGTTCTTC	TRBV7-3	TRBJ2-1	15	-	-
CASNIGTLSYNEQFF	TGTGCCAGCAATATCGGGACACTATCCTACAATGAGCAGTTCTTC	TRBV2	TRBJ2-1	15	-	-
CASSQTGVTYGYTF	TGCGCCAGCAGCCAAACAGGCGTCACCTATGGCTACACCTTC	TRBV5-1	TRBJ1-2	14	-	-
CSAAGTGGTIEQFF	TGCAGCGCCGCCGGGACCGGGGGGACAATTGAGCAGTTCTTC	TRBV29-1	TRBJ2-1	14	-	-
CASKGQGRSHSNQPQHF	TGTGCCAGCAAGGGGCAGGGAAGGAGTCATAGCAATCAGCCCCAGCATTTT	TRBV2	TRBJ1-5	17	-	-